Listed below are T cell receptor beta chains from one sample, sequenced in a study of beta chain features in type 1 diabetes. The data were produced by immunoSEQ multiplex PCR, yet TCRdb's version contains in-frame clones alone and is incomplete. Among about 320,000 clones listed, 11% to 15% were seen once. The sequencing input was central memory CD4+ T cells from blood. Source of these receptors: a man in his thirties or forties in good health. Both conserved end residues are trimmed from each CDR3. Fields, in order: clone size, V gene, CDR3 protein. The size entry is marked missing in some rows and otherwise reads once, few, many or a size class.

size: NA
V: TRBV19
CDR3: ASSKRWDSRRGSEQF

size: few
V: TRBV29-1
CDR3: SSRVVYNEQF

size: NA
V: TRBV19
CDR3: ASNIDGRVNQPQH

size: NA
V: TRBV9
CDR3: ASSASLNTGELF

size: few
V: TRBV19
CDR3: ASSMTRTRQGNTEAF

size: many
V: TRBV18
CDR3: ASSHSSGVDLF

size: few
V: TRBV27
CDR3: ASSRTGPGGKEQY

size: NA
V: TRBV5-6
CDR3: ASSLTLRGEQF

size: few
V: TRBV2
CDR3: ASGVGRTDTDTQY

size: NA
V: TRBV19
CDR3: ASSTPGTGTEAF

size: few
V: TRBV2
CDR3: ASSDTGTEAF

size: few
V: TRBV29-1
CDR3: SVARGSNTEAF

size: NA
V: TRBV30
CDR3: AFSPGVTQY

size: few
V: TRBV28
CDR3: ASSIPGQGNEQF

size: NA
V: TRBV7-2
CDR3: ASSSTGLVDQPQH

size: few
V: TRBV6-5
CDR3: ASSRSGVENEKLF

size: NA
V: TRBV25-1
CDR3: ASSEFAGGTDTQY